This T cell receptor beta chain was observed in a study of control samples from healthy donors and cancer patients. Trimming at V came to 4 bases and at J to 4 bases, leaving 13 bases not matched to a gene. The CDR3 is 19 amino acids. Germline CDR1 reads PRHDT; CDR2 reads FYEKMQ (reference sequence). Here immunoSEQ multiplex PCR was the method, and the copy in TCRdb shows in-frame clones only, minus some. Among 100,000 to 150,000 clones listed, approximately 89% were seen once. The rearrangement links TRBV13 to TRBJ1-4, with 12 bases identical to TRBD1. Sequenced material: blood. This receptor was taken from a man between 18 and 29 years old in good health. The CDR3 DNA sequence: TGTGCCAGCAGCTCAGGCCGGGACAGGGGGCGCGATGATAATGAAAAACTGTTTTTT. As protein: CASSSGRDRGRDDNEKLFF.